This T cell receptor (beta chain) was sequenced during a study of shared clonotypes between healthy human individuals. Clones were sequenced by immunoSEQ multiplex PCR, and TCRdb holds only the in-frame ones, with some missing. The sample has more than 2,000,000 clones; roughly nine tenths are singletons. Of note for this clone: Its matching antigen is unknown.

There are 14 residues in the CDR3. V was cut by 3 bases and J by 6 bases, with 16 bases left in between. Germline V gene lookup returns CDR1 GTSNPN and CDR2 SVGIG (reference sequence). Study-wide results and caveats: Roughly 4.7% was the fraction of naive CD4 clonotypes found shared across several donors.

The rearrangement links TRBV30 to TRBJ2-3; tentatively, D is TRBD1 or TRBD2 (6 bases each). The sequencing input was naive CD4+ T cells sorted from blood. Subset defined: CD45RA+ positively selected. The sequence came from a man aged 18 to 30 in good health. The CDR3 DNA follows: TGTGCCTGGAGGCTGCTGGGGGGCTCGGATACGCAGTATTTT. Translation: CAWRLLGGSDTQYF. The whole variable domain, remainder taken from reference TRBV30 and TRBJ2-3, is SQTIHQWPATLVQPVGSPLSLECTVEGTSNPNLYWYRQAAGRGLQLLFYSVGIGQISSEVPQNLSASRPQDRQFILSSKKLLLSDSGFYLCAWRLLGGSDTQYFGPGTRLTVL.